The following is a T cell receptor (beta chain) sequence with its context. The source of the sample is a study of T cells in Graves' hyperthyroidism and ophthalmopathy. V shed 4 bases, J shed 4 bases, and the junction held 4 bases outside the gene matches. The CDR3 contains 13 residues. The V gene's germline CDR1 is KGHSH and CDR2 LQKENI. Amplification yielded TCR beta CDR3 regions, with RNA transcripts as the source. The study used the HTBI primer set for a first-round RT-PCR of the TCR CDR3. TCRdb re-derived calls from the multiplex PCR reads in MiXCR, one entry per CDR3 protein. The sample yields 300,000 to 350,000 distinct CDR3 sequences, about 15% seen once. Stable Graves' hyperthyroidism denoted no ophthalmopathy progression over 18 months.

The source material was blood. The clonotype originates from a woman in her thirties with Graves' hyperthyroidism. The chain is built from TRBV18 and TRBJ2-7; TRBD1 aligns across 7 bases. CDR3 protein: CASSQEQGYEQYF. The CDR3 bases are TGTGCCAGCTCACAGGAACAGGGGTACGAGCAGTACTTC.